This TCR beta chain emerged from a study of blood T cell repertoires in COVID-19. Study processing details: Estimates of nucleated cell counts were drawn from the amplification of reference gene primers. The repertoire was sequenced with immunoSEQ multiplex PCR; TCRdb's copy has only in-frame clones and lacks some. D and trimming were read from the DNA, whereas the V and J calls and clone size are those reported in that table. Among around 98,000 clones, around 75% were seen once, and the ten largest hold approximately 25%. CDR1 is LGHNA and CDR2 is YNFKEQ in the germline V gene. This CDR3 spans 17 amino acids. V was trimmed by 1 base and J by 2 bases, leaving 18 bases between them.

This sequence originates from a man aged 65-85 years with acute or convalescent COVID-19. The chain joins TRBV4-2 to TRBJ2-7, with a tentative D call TRBD2 (5 bases). Sequenced sample: peripheral blood. This chain's CDR3 is CASSQGRLSHPTYEQYF. The CDR3 nucleotides are TGTGCCAGCAGCCAAGGGAGGCTTTCTCATCCGACCTACGAGCAGTACTTC.